This passage covers 25 T cell receptor beta chains from one sample sequenced in a study of preoperative IRX-2 immunotherapy in early breast cancer. Treatment: preoperative locoregional IRX-2 cytokine immunotherapy. Using immunoSEQ multiplex PCR, the repertoire was profiled, and TCRdb retains in-frame clones only, with some absent. The table has roughly 24,000 clones, around 80% seen once; the top ten hold less than 7.5%. The specimen comprised lymph node tissue, sampled after IRX-2 immunotherapy. The receptors come from a human donor with breast cancer.

There are a few counts of this clone. J is TRBJ2-1 and V is TRBV6-8; 12 bases are a match to TRBD2. Germline CDR1 reads MNHGY; CDR2 reads SAAAGT. The V gene end was trimmed by 2 bases and the J gene end by 6 bases; junction bases not matched to a gene: 2. The CDR3 totals 15 residues. The CDR3 reads CASSYRLAGVNEQFF. In nucleotides, the CDR3 is TGTGCCAGCAGTTACCGACTAGCGGGAGTCAATGAGCAGTTCTTC.

For the CDR3, the DNA is TGTGCCAGCAGCTACGGGACAGGCTACGAGCAGTACTTC. It codes for CASSYGTGYEQYF. This chain links TRBV7-8 with TRBJ2-7; 8 bases align to TRBD1. The CDR3 covers 13 residues. V shed 4 bases and J 3 bases; nucleotides not matched to a gene: 2. Germline V gene sequence: CDR1 SGHVS, CDR2 FQNEAQ.

J is TRBJ2-7 and V is TRBV30; D perhaps matches TRBD2 (6 bases). The V and J ends lost 1 base and 6 bases respectively, with 16 bases between them. This CDR3 is 14 amino acids long. The germline gives CDR1 GTSNPN, CDR2 SVGIG (reference sequence). The CDR3 DNA is TGTGCCTGGAGTGCCAGGAAACTAGCACCCGAGCAGTACTTC. Protein: CAWSARKLAPEQYF.

Here the CDR3 DNA reads TGTGCCAGCAGTCGAATCTTGGAGACCCAGTACTTC. Residues: CASSRILETQYF. The genes are TRBV6-8 and TRBJ2-5; D ambiguous. This CDR3 contains 12 residues. The V gene's germline CDR1 is MNHGY and CDR2 SAAAGT. Trimming shortened V by 5 bases and J by 5 bases, and 9 bases separated the two germline ends.

The rearrangement uses TRBV30 and TRBJ2-2, with D perhaps matching TRBD2 (5 bases). The CDR3 length is 16 residues. CDR1 and CDR2 (germline): GTSNPN, SVGIG (reference sequence). Trimming left V 0 bases short and J 6 bases short, with 17 bases between. The CDR3 is CAWSVSLTTRAGELFF. Written as DNA, the CDR3 is TGTGCCTGGAGTGTATCCCTCACTACGAGGGCCGGGGAGCTGTTTTTT.

J is TRBJ2-7 and V is TRBV11-3; perhaps TRBD1 as D (7 bases). The CDR3 is 14 residues long. Germline assignment: CDR1 SGHNT and CDR2 YENEEA. The V gene lost 6 bases and the J gene lost 6 bases, with 18 bases spanning the gap. CDR3: CASSFDRVGSEQYF. In DNA, the CDR3 is TGTGCCAGCAGTTTTGACAGGGTCGGGAGCGAGCAGTACTTC. Complete variable domain (other parts from reference TRBV11-3 and TRBJ2-7): EAGVVQSPRYKIIEKKQPVAFWCNPISGHNTLYWYLQNLGQGPELLIRYENEEAVDDSQLPKDRFSAERLKGVDSTLKIQPAELGDSAVYLCASSFDRVGSEQYFGPGTRLTVT.

The chain joins TRBV6-8 to TRBJ1-2; tentatively, D is TRBD1 (5 bases). With 6 bases removed from V and 5 bases from J, the gap between germline ends came to 13 bases. The germline gives CDR1 MNHGY, CDR2 SAAAGT. The CDR3 runs 13 residues. The CDR3 protein is CASSGGLSYGYTF. In DNA, the CDR3 is TGTGCCAGCAGCGGGGGACTGTCGTATGGCTACACCTTC.

The V and J genes are TRBV14 and TRBJ2-1, with TRBD2 matching over 11 bases. The CDR3 has 17 amino acids. CDR1 is SGHDN and CDR2 is FVKESK in the germline V gene. J gave up 5 bases and V 2 bases, and 8 bases lay outside the gene matches. In DNA form, the CDR3 reads TGTGCCAGCAGCCAACTTACTAGCGGGAGCCCACACAATGAGCAGTTCTTC. Protein product: CASSQLTSGSPHNEQFF.

This chain joins TRBV19 and TRBJ1-2, with no clear D. The CDR3 runs to 14 residues. Germline V CDR1 and CDR2: LNHDA, SQIVND (reference sequence). V lost 5 bases to trimming and J lost 3 bases, with 13 bases between them. The CDR3 reads CASSPDGGYYGYTF. In DNA, the CDR3 is TGTGCCAGTAGTCCGGACGGAGGTTACTATGGCTACACCTTC.

Here the CDR3 reads CSVRDRDQPQHF. The DNA of the CDR3 is TGCAGCGTTAGGGACAGGGATCAGCCCCAGCATTTT. The chain links TRBV29-1 to TRBJ1-5; 9 bases align to TRBD1. This CDR3 comprises 12 residues. The V and J ends lost 5 bases and 5 bases, in that order; junction bases with no gene match: 1. In germline, CDR1 is SQVTM, CDR2 ANQGSEA.

This chain's CDR3 is CASSPQGNQPQHF. Here the CDR3 DNA reads TGCGCCAGCAGCCCACAGGGAAATCAGCCCCAGCATTTT. V is TRBV23-1 and J is TRBJ1-5, with TRBD1 as a possible D gene (6 bases). TRBV23-1 is assigned to the ORF class and has an uncertain function. CDR3 size: 13 residues. Trimming left V 6 bases short and J 4 bases short, with 10 bases between.

The CDR3 here is CASSSLEGSYGYTF. Here the CDR3 DNA reads TGCGCCAGCAGCTCCCTAGAGGGTTCCTATGGCTACACCTTC. The V call is TRBV5-1, the J call TRBJ1-2; D remains ambiguous. The CDR3 consists of 14 residues. CDR1 is SGHRS, CDR2 YFSETQ, per germline. V lost 3 bases and J 4 bases, leaving 13 bases between the germline ends.

In its sample, this clone was seen a few times. J is TRBJ1-2 and V is TRBV19; TRBD1 aligns across 7 bases. V shed 5 bases, J shed 2 bases, and the junction held 5 bases outside the gene matches. Germline V gene data show CDR1 as LNHDA and CDR2 as SQIVND (reference sequence). The CDR3 length is 14 residues. The chain's CDR3 is CASSPQDRNYGYTF. Here the CDR3 DNA reads TGTGCCAGTAGTCCTCAGGACAGGAACTATGGCTACACCTTC.

The chain uses TRBV15 and TRBJ1-1, with 8 bases identical to TRBD1. With V trimmed by 5 bases and J by 2 bases, 4 bases remained unmatched. There are 14 residues in the CDR3. The V gene's germline CDR1 is LNHNV and CDR2 YYDKDF (reference sequence). CDR3 protein: CATSGQGINTEAFF. CDR3 nucleotides: TGTGCCACCAGCGGACAGGGCATCAACACTGAAGCTTTCTTT. The complete variable domain, with remaining parts taken from reference TRBV15 and TRBJ1-1, reads DAMVIQNPRYQVTQFGKPVTLSCSQTLNHNVMYWYQQKSSQAPKLLFHYYDKDFNNEADTPDNFQSRRPNTSFCFLDIRSPGLGDTAMYLCATSGQGINTEAFFGQGTRLTVV.

The chain is built from TRBV18 and TRBJ1-5; 12 bases map to TRBD1. Germline trimming cut 0 bases from V and 5 bases from J; bases unmatched to any gene: 11. CDR3 length equals 19 residues. From germline, CDR1 is KGHSH and CDR2 LQKENI. CDR3 DNA: TGTGCCAGCTCACCACCGGCCGGGACAGGGGGCGCGGTGCATCAGCCCCAGCATTTT. Its protein product is CASSPPAGTGGAVHQPQHF.

With respect to this clone: One end of the junction varies from germline; a read error may be responsible. The chain links TRBV6-8 to TRBJ1-1; 9 bases are a match to TRBD1. In germline, CDR1 is MNHGY, CDR2 SAAAGT. This CDR3 region has 15 residues. In DNA, the CDR3 is TGTGCCATCAGTGGGACAGGGAGGGTGAACACTGAAGCTTTCTTT. Translated: CAISGTGRVNTEAFF.

The chain has TRBV7-6 and TRBJ1-4, with D perhaps matching TRBD1 (5 bases). The ends were cut back, 4 bases at V and 4 bases at J, with 19 bases in the middle. Germline CDR1 is SGHVS and CDR2 is FNYEAQ. The CDR3 length is 17 residues. The CDR3 nucleotides are TGTGCCAGCAGCTACGCGAAGTCGACCCAGGGTAATGAAAAACTGTTTTTT. It yields the protein CASSYAKSTQGNEKLFF.

The chain couples TRBV11-3 to TRBJ2-5, with TRBD2 matching 10 bases. The J segment lost 5 bases and the V segment lost 2 bases, leaving 5 bases of the junction unmatched. Germline V gene lookup returns CDR1 SGHNT and CDR2 YENEEA. The CDR3 is 15 amino acids. The CDR3: CASSLRLAGVETQYF. The CDR3 DNA follows: TGTGCCAGCAGCTTACGGCTAGCGGGAGTGGAGACCCAGTACTTC.

This clone is medium-sized in the sample. V gene TRBV11-3 combines with J gene TRBJ2-2, with D possibly matching TRBD2 (6 bases). With 6 bases removed from V and 6 bases from J, the gap between germline ends came to 17 bases. This CDR3 is 15 amino acids long. Germline values: CDR1 SGHNT, CDR2 YENEEA. The CDR3 region is CASRSFGRRSGELFF. CDR3 coding DNA: TGTGCCAGCAGATCGTTCGGGAGACGGTCCGGGGAGCTGTTTTTT.

The J gene is TRBJ1-2, the V gene TRBV29-1; D is possibly TRBD1 (6 bases). Trimming took off 6 bases at V and 4 bases at J, with 15 bases between the two ends. Germline CDR1 and CDR2: SQVTM and ANQGSEA. CDR3 size: 13 residues. The CDR3 sequence is CSVNRVARYGYTF. The CDR3 DNA is TGCAGCGTGAACAGGGTGGCCCGCTATGGCTACACCTTC.

This chain links TRBV19 with TRBJ1-5; TRBD1 agrees at 10 bases. Germline values: CDR1 LNHDA, CDR2 SQIVND (reference sequence). CDR3 size: 12 residues. The CDR3 DNA reads TGTGCGTCTGGGACAGGGGATCAGCCCCAGCATTTT. Amino acids: CASGTGDQPQHF. Drawing the rest from reference TRBV19 and TRBJ1-5, the complete variable domain is DGGITQSPKYLFRKEGQNVTLSCEQNLNHDAMYWYRQDPGQGLRLIYYSQIVNDFQKGDIAEGYSVSREKKESFPLTVTSAQKNPTAFYLCASGTGDQPQHFGDGTRLSIL.

This clone was seen once. The V call is TRBV7-6, the J call TRBJ2-5; tentative D call: TRBD2 (7 bases). This CDR3 is 15 amino acids long. Germline CDR1 and CDR2: SGHVS and FNYEAQ. Between the trimmed V and J ends, which lost 6 bases and 5 bases, there was a span of 19 bases. CDR3 in DNA: TGTGCCAGCAGTCTGGAAGGGGGGCGGGAGGAGACCCAGTACTTC. It encodes CASSLEGGREETQYF.

This clone was seen only a few times. The chain joins TRBV1 to TRBJ1-1. TRBV1 is shown as a pseudogene. There are 14 residues in the CDR3. The CDR3 spells CASSQENGYGEAFF. CDR3 nucleotide sequence: TGCGCCAGCAGCCAAGAAAATGGGTACGGTGAAGCTTTCTTT.

The V gene is TRBV11-3, the J gene TRBJ2-7, with 8 bases lining up with TRBD1. Germline trimming cut 4 bases from V and 3 bases from J; bases unmatched to any gene: 5. Germline V gene sequence: CDR1 SGHNT, CDR2 YENEEA. This CDR3 has 14 residues. CDR3 DNA: TGTGCCAGCAGCTCCCGGGACAGGAACTACGAGCAGTACTTC. It yields the protein CASSSRDRNYEQYF.

The DNA for the CDR3 is TGTGCCAGCAGCTTAGGAATGAAATCCTACGAGCAGTACTTC. Its protein product is CASSLGMKSYEQYF. This chain connects TRBV7-6 to TRBJ2-7; D is unresolved. Trimming took off 1 base at V and 1 base at J, with 8 bases between the two ends. The V gene's germline CDR1 is SGHVS and CDR2 FNYEAQ. This CDR3 has 14 residues.